Presented here are 22 T cell receptor beta chains from one specimen sequenced in a study of regulatory T cells in long-lasting Graves disease. According to the study, TCR beta libraries were built with iRepertoire HTBI primers and CDR3-region Arm-PCR. In TCRdb, the multiplex PCR reads were re-called with MiXCR into one record per CDR3 protein. The sample consists of 500,000 to 700,000 distinct CDR3 sequences, 25% to 30% of them appearing once. Time point of the sample: persistent/refractory GD, antithyroid drugs over 5 years with positive TRAb. TCR sequences were obtained from RNA taken from PBMCs. Sequencing used peripheral blood mononuclear cells (PBMCs), obtained when the disease was refractory, from a patient treated with antithyroid drugs. The receptor set was obtained from a female donor with Graves disease.

V usage is TRBV29-1 and J usage is TRBJ1-3, with D hard to call. The V end lost 6 bases, the J end lost 0 bases, and 9 bases lay between the germline ends. The CDR3 extends over 13 amino acids. Germline CDR1 is SQVTM and CDR2 is ANQGSEA. In DNA form, the CDR3 reads TGCAGCGTGCGTTGGGGCTCTGGAAACACCATATATTTT. Encoded protein: CSVRWGSGNTIYF.

This chain links TRBV5-4 with TRBJ1-1; tentatively, D is TRBD1 (6 bases). Between the trimmed V and J ends, which lost 0 bases and 4 bases, there was a span of 13 bases. The germline V gene has CDR1 SGHNT and CDR2 YYREEE (reference sequence). This CDR3 contains 15 residues. Written as DNA, the CDR3 is TGTGCCAGCAGCTTGGGTCGGGGCAGGGGCACTGAAGCTTTCTTT. This codes for CASSLGRGRGTEAFF.

This clonotype was recorded a few times. V gene TRBV12-3 or TRBV12-4 combines with J gene TRBJ1-2, with a weak D call TRBD1 (5 bases). Trimming shortened V by 3 bases and J by 8 bases, and 10 bases separated the two germline ends. This CDR3 is 12 amino acids long. The DNA of the CDR3 is TGTGCCAGCAGTTTCCAGGGTAAAGGCTACACCTTC. Translated: CASSFQGKGYTF.

This clonotype occurred many times. The chain joins TRBV12-3 or TRBV12-4 to TRBJ1-6; TRBD1 agrees at 9 bases. Unmatched junction bases numbered 2, after V lost 5 bases and J lost 0 bases. The CDR3 totals 16 residues. CDR3 DNA sequence: TGTGCCAGCAGTGACAGGGGGAGCTCCTATAATTCACCCCTCCACTTT. Amino acid sequence: CASSDRGSSYNSPLHF.

This clonotype was found many times. The chain combines TRBV11-2 with TRBJ2-4; the match to TRBD2 covers 11 bases. CDR1 and CDR2 (germline): SGHAT, FQNNGV. The CDR3 runs 17 residues. Germline trimming cut 1 base from V and 0 bases from J; bases unmatched to any gene: 2. The DNA of the CDR3 is TGTGCCAGCAGCTTAGGTCTAGCGGGAGGAGCCAAAAACATTCAGTACTTC. It encodes CASSLGLAGGAKNIQYF.

This clonotype was detected many times. The V call is TRBV29-1, the J call TRBJ1-2, with D possibly TRBD1 on 5 matching bases. Germline CDR1 is SQVTM and CDR2 is ANQGSEA. The CDR3 contains 19 residues. The V gene lost 1 base and the J gene lost 1 base, with 25 bases spanning the gap. The CDR3 region has the DNA TGCAGCGTTGAAGGGAAGGGAAGGGGTGTTTCGGAGCTTAACTATGGCTACACCTTC. It yields the protein CSVEGKGRGVSELNYGYTF.

The V call is TRBV19, the J call TRBJ1-1, with TRBD1 matching over 8 bases. This CDR3 contains 16 residues. The J segment lost 4 bases and the V segment lost 5 bases, leaving 12 bases of the junction unmatched. In germline, CDR1 is LNHDA, CDR2 SQIVND (reference sequence). DNA of the CDR3: TGTGCCAGTAGTCACCAACCCCCGGACAGGGTCACTGAAGCTTTCTTT. Translating gives CASSHQPPDRVTEAFF.

The CDR3 DNA follows: TGTGCCAGCAATGAGGGGACTAGCGGGCCAGCCTACGAGCAGTACTTC. Translated: CASNEGTSGPAYEQYF. This sequence joins TRBV2 and TRBJ2-7; the match to TRBD2 covers 12 bases. This CDR3 comprises 16 residues. The junction had 9 bases not matched to a gene; V was cut back by 7 bases and J by 2 bases. Germline CDR1 and CDR2: SNHLY and FYNNEI.

In its sample, this clonotype was seen many times. V is TRBV28 and J is TRBJ1-1; a weak D match, TRBD1 (5 bases). CDR3 length: 16 residues. Germline V lookup: CDR1 MDHEN, CDR2 SYDVKM. Trimming cost V 6 bases and J 0 bases, with 17 bases left between them. CDR3 loop: CASSRSRRQLNTEAFF. The CDR3 DNA sequence: TGTGCCAGCAGCAGATCCCGGAGACAGTTGAACACTGAAGCTTTCTTT.

In DNA, the CDR3 is TGTGCCAGCACCGTAAGAGGTTGGGATCAGCCCCAGCATTTT. It encodes CASTVRGWDQPQHF. The chain carries TRBV6-1 and TRBJ1-5; D gene ambiguous. Germline-derived CDR1 and CDR2 are MNHNS and SASEGT. V lost 7 bases, J lost 5 bases, and 15 bases lay in between. The CDR3 loop spans 14 amino acids.

This clonotype was seen a handful of times. This rearrangement joins TRBV20-1 to TRBJ2-7, with D possibly TRBD1 on 6 matching bases. This CDR3 contains 17 residues. CDR1 DFQATT and CDR2 SNEGSKA come from the germline V gene (reference sequence). V gave up 0 bases and J gave up 4 bases, with 22 bases separating them. The DNA of the CDR3 is TGCAGTGCTAGAGATCTCCTAGGGGGTGGGAGAAAGTACGAGCAGTACTTC. Protein sequence: CSARDLLGGGRKYEQYF.

This clonotype was counted ten times or more. V and J are TRBV20-1 and TRBJ2-5; D uncertain. The germline V and J ends were trimmed by 3 bases and 2 bases, with 7 bases remaining between them. The germline V gene encodes CDR1 DFQATT and CDR2 SNEGSKA (reference sequence). The CDR3 spans 12 residues. This CDR3 reads CSARGSQETQYF. In nucleotides, the CDR3 is TGCAGTGCTAGGGGTAGTCAAGAGACCCAGTACTTC.

The chain uses TRBV11-2 and TRBJ2-1, with a tentative D call TRBD1 (5 bases). Germline CDR1 reads SGHAT; CDR2 reads FQNNGV. The CDR3 length is 15 residues. Trimming left V 0 bases short and J 2 bases short, with 8 bases between. The CDR3, as DNA: TGTGCCAGCAGCTTAGAGACGACAGCCTACAATGAGCAGTTCTTC. Translated: CASSLETTAYNEQFF.

V usage is TRBV30 and J usage is TRBJ2-2; D perhaps matches TRBD1 (5 bases). There are 13 residues in the CDR3. Germline assignment: CDR1 GTSNPN and CDR2 SVGIG (reference sequence). V gave up 1 base and J gave up 6 bases, with 9 bases separating them. The chain's CDR3 is CAWSGGRAGELFF. The CDR3 nucleotides read TGTGCCTGGAGTGGGGGCCGGGCCGGGGAGCTGTTTTTT.

V and J are TRBV2 and TRBJ1-1; maybe TRBD1 (5 bases). The germline V gene encodes CDR1 SNHLY and CDR2 FYNNEI. The CDR3 has 15 residues. V lost 8 bases to trimming and J lost 0 bases, with 16 bases between them. CDR3 protein: CASGPPGRMNTEAFF. The DNA of the CDR3 is TGTGCCAGCGGCCCCCCGGGACGAATGAACACTGAAGCTTTCTTT.

This clonotype occurred once. J is TRBJ1-4 and V is TRBV7-6; possibly TRBD1 for D (5 bases). The germline gives CDR1 SGHVS, CDR2 FNYEAQ. The CDR3 length is 13 residues. V shed 0 bases and J shed 7 bases, with 6 bases lying between them. CDR3 protein: CASSLADIEKLFF. As DNA, the CDR3 is TGTGCCAGCAGCTTAGCGGACATTGAAAAACTGTTTTTT.

This clonotype has at least ten counts. This chain joins TRBV27 and TRBJ2-5; TRBD1 might be the D (6 bases). The germline V gene has CDR1 MNHEY and CDR2 SMNVEV (reference sequence). The V and J ends lost 3 bases and 2 bases respectively, with 13 bases between them. CDR3 length: 15 amino acids. The DNA for the CDR3 is TGTGCCAGCAGTTTTGGTCGGGACAAACAAGAGACCCAGTACTTC. As protein: CASSFGRDKQETQYF.

The chain combines TRBV11-2 with TRBJ2-5, with a possible D match to TRBD2 (6 bases). V was cut by 1 base and J by 5 bases, with 17 bases left in between. Germline CDR1 is SGHAT and CDR2 is FQNNGV. The CDR3 loop spans 16 amino acids. DNA of the CDR3: TGTGCCAGCAGCTTAGTAAGGACTACCCTCGAGGAGACCCAGTACTTC. This encodes CASSLVRTTLEETQYF.

This clonotype has only a few counts. J is TRBJ1-5 and V is TRBV2, with a weak D call TRBD1 (6 bases). Germline CDR1 SNHLY, CDR2 FYNNEI. Trimming removed 6 bases from V and 0 bases from J, with 12 bases in between. CDR3 length equals 15 residues. The CDR3 bases are TGTGCCAGCAGCCCCGGGACACCTAGCAATCAGCCCCAGCATTTT. This sequence encodes CASSPGTPSNQPQHF.

V and J are TRBV7-9 and TRBJ1-2, with D perhaps matching TRBD1 (6 bases). CDR3 length: 15 residues. The V gene's germline CDR1 is SEHNR and CDR2 FQNEAQ (reference sequence). Deletions cut 4 bases from V and 0 bases from J, with 12 bases between. In nucleotides, the CDR3 is TGTGCCAGCAGCTCCGGACAGTTAGCTAACTATGGCTACACCTTC. Its translation: CASSSGQLANYGYTF. The whole variable domain, remainder taken from reference TRBV7-9 and TRBJ1-2, is DTGVSQNPRHKITKRGQNVTFRCDPISEHNRLYWYRQTLGQGPEFLTYFQNEAQLEKSRLLSDRFSAERPKGSFSTLEIQRTEQGDSAMYLCASSSGQLANYGYTFGSGTRLTVV.

This clonotype was detected a few times. The rearrangement uses TRBV6-2 or TRBV6-3 and TRBJ1-5; TRBD1 might be the D (5 bases). Trimming stripped 2 bases from V and 4 bases from J, with 9 bases between. CDR1 is MNHEY, CDR2 SVGEGT, per germline. The CDR3 consists of 14 residues. The CDR3: CASSYVGGNQPQHF. The CDR3 bases are TGTGCCAGCAGTTACGTGGGGGGGAATCAGCCCCAGCATTTT.

The chain combines TRBV4-1 with TRBJ1-5; TRBD1 matches at 7 bases. The ends lost 4 bases at V and 0 bases at J; junction bases unmatched: 3. Germline CDR1 MGHRA, CDR2 YSYEKL. The CDR3 runs 15 residues. The CDR3 region has the DNA TGCGCCAGCAGCCCACGGGACAGTAGCAATCAGCCCCAGCATTTT. Translating gives CASSPRDSSNQPQHF.